The text below deals with one T cell receptor (beta chain). What it binds is not known. The data belong to a study of OX40 agonist ivuxolimab in advanced cancers. In the study overall: A male proportion of over 70% was recorded, with mean age around 55 years and range about 20 to 85. Broader study findings: CD4+ and CD8+ blood T cells expanded clonally by week 6 at 0.1 to 3.0 mg/kg.

Looked up from germline, CDR1 is MDHEN and CDR2 is SYDVKM. The CDR3 covers 18 residues. With 7 bases clipped from V and 0 bases from J, the junction kept 13 bases outside the gene matches. Measured with immunoSEQ multiplex PCR; TCRdb has only the in-frame clones, and not every one. This sample yields 55,000 to 80,000 clones, of which more than 85% are seen a single time; about 1% belongs to the top ten. Patients with a history of autoimmune disease or on systemic immunosuppression were excluded. V is TRBV28 and J is TRBJ2-1; 9 bases line up with TRBD2. The TCR was taken from an adult with an advanced solid tumor such as melanoma, head and neck, liver or kidney cancer. The specimen comprised CD4+ or CD8+ T cells sorted from blood, sampled in a trial of the OX40 agonist ivuxolimab. This chain's CDR3 is CASIPGSSGMSSYNEQFF. The CDR3 DNA reads as TGTGCCAGCATCCCTGGATCTAGCGGGATGAGCTCCTACAATGAGCAGTTCTTC.